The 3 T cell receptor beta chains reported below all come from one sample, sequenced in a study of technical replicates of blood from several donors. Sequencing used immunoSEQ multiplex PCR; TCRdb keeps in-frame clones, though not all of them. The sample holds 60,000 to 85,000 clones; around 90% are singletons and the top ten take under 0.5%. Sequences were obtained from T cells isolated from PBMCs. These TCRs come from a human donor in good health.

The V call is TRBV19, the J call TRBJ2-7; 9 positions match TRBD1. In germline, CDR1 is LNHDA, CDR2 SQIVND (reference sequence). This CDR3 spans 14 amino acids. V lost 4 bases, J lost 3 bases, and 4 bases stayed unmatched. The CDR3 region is CASSTGQGFYEQYF. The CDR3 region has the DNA TGTGCCAGTAGTACGGGACAGGGTTTCTACGAGCAGTACTTC.

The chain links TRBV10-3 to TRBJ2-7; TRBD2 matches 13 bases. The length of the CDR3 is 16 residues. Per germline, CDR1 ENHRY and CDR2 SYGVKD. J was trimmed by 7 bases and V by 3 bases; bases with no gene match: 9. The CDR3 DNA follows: TGTGCCATCAGTGAAGGAACTAGCGGGAGGGCGGGAGAGCAGTACTTC. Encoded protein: CAISEGTSGRAGEQYF.

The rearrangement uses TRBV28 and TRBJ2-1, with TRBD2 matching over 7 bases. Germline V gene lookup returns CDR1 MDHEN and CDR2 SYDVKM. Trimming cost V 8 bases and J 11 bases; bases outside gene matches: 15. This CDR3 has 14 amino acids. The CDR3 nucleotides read TGTGCCAGCGTTCTCCCGGGACTACACACCAAGCAGTTCTTC. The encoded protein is CASVLPGLHTKQFF.